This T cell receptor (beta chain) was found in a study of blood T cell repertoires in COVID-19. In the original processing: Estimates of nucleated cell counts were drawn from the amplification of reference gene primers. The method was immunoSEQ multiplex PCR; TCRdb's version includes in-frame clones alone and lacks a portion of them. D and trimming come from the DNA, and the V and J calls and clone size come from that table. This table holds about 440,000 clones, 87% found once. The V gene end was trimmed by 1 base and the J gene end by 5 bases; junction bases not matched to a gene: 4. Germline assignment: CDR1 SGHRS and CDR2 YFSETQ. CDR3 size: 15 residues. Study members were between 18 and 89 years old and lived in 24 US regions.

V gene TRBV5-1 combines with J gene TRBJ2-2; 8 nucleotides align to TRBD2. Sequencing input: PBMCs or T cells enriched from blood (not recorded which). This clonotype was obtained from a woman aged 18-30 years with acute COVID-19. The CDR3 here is CASSLRPGGTGELFF. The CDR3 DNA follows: TGCGCCAGCAGCTTGAGACCGGGAGGGACCGGGGAGCTGTTTTTT.